A single count supports the clone carrying this T cell receptor (beta chain). Its antigen is currently unknown. This CDR3 region has 15 residues. Germline V gene lookup returns CDR1 MNHNS and CDR2 SASEGT. Trimming removed 1 base from V and 3 bases from J; junction bases left unmatched: 5. The sample originates from a study of CD8 T cells in ankylosing spondylitis. One entry per CDR3 protein results from TCRdb running MiXCR on the 5' RACE reads. The sample includes roughly 670,000 distinct CDR3 sequences, roughly 19% of them seen just once. Findings and limits, study-wide: Roughly eight highly homologous variants made up a TCR beta motif that seemed to typify ankylosing spondylitis blood.

The sample consisted of blood, either unsorted or a sorted T cell fraction (not recorded which). This receptor was obtained from a male donor with ankylosing spondylitis. The V gene is TRBV6-1, the J gene TRBJ1-2, with TRBD1 identical over 7 bases. The CDR3 reads CASSEGAGGYYGYTF. The CDR3 DNA sequence: TGTGCCAGCAGTGAAGGGGCAGGGGGTTACTATGGCTACACCTTC.